The 28 T cell receptor beta chains presented below share a single source sample, sequenced in a study of blood T cell repertoires in COVID-19. This table comes from immunoSEQ multiplex PCR, and its TCRdb copy is limited to in-frame clones, with some not included. The table shows roughly 500,000 clones, with 80% to 90% occurring only once. Material: peripheral blood. These receptors came from a man between 18 and 29 years old with COVID-19, enrolled during active disease.

The rearrangement uses TRBV19 and TRBJ2-5, with TRBD2 identical over 12 bases. The CDR3 loop spans 18 amino acids. V was pared by 4 bases and J by 0 bases, with 9 bases of the junction left unmatched. Germline V gene data show CDR1 as LNHDA and CDR2 as SQIVND (reference sequence). The CDR3 region has the DNA TGTGCCAGTAGTAATAACAGAGGACTAGCGGGGTACCAAGAGACCCAGTACTTC. Amino acids: CASSNNRGLAGYQETQYF.

The rearrangement links TRBV6-5 to TRBJ1-1; D call uncertain. The CDR3 covers 13 residues. The V end was cut by 6 bases, the J end by 0 bases, with 8 bases between. Germline loops: CDR1 MNHEY, CDR2 SVGAGI. The CDR3: CASSQNLNTEAFF. The CDR3 region has the DNA TGTGCCAGCAGCCAAAACTTGAACACTGAAGCTTTCTTT.

In this sample, this clone turned up once. V and J are TRBV4-1 and TRBJ2-3; 10 bases are a match to TRBD2. The CDR3 is 19 amino acids. After removal of 2 bases from V and 0 bases from J, the junction contained 11 bases not matched to a gene. Germline assignment: CDR1 MGHRA and CDR2 YSYEKL. The CDR3 nucleotides read TGCGCCAGCAGCCAAACCTTGACTAGCGGGCCTTCTAGCACAGATACGCAGTATTTT. This sequence encodes CASSQTLTSGPSSTDTQYF.

The genes are TRBV14 and TRBJ1-2; 8 nucleotides line up with TRBD1. This CDR3 is built from 14 residues. J lost 5 bases, V lost 4 bases, and 6 bases had no gene match. From germline, CDR1 is SGHDN and CDR2 FVKESK. The CDR3 reads CASSLQGAGYGYTF. In DNA, the CDR3 is TGTGCCAGCAGCCTCCAGGGGGCAGGTTATGGCTACACCTTC.

In this sample, this clone turned up once. The same CDR3 can be traced to other DNA sequences in this sample. CDR3 nucleotide sequence: TGTGCCAGTAGTATCACAAGCGGGGCCTCCTACGAGCAGTACTTC. Encoded protein: CASSITSGASYEQYF. The chain employs TRBV19 and TRBJ2-7; 7 nucleotides match TRBD2. Germline CDR1 is LNHDA and CDR2 is SQIVND (reference sequence). J gave up 0 bases and V 3 bases, and 5 bases lay outside the gene matches. The CDR3 is made up of 15 amino acids. Full variable domain (remainder filled in from reference TRBV19 and TRBJ2-7): DGGITQSPKYLFRKEGQNVTLSCEQNLNHDAMYWYRQDPGQGLRLIYYSQIVNDFQKGDIAEGYSVSREKKESFPLTVTSAQKNPTAFYLCASSITSGASYEQYFGPGTRLTVT.

V and J are TRBV5-1 and TRBJ2-1; 7 bases align to TRBD2. This CDR3 is built from 16 residues. Germline CDR1 SGHRS, CDR2 YFSETQ. After removal of 4 bases from V and 2 bases from J, the junction contained 9 bases not matched to a gene. Written as DNA, the CDR3 is TGCGCCAGCAGCCCGGGGGGTCCCGGGACCTACAATGAGCAGTTCTTC. As protein: CASSPGGPGTYNEQFF.

This chain links TRBV2 with TRBJ2-3; D might be TRBD2 (5 bases). Germline V gene lookup returns CDR1 SNHLY and CDR2 FYNNEI. V was shortened by 6 bases and J by 2 bases, with 15 bases between the two germline ends. The CDR3 loop spans 15 amino acids. This CDR3 is CASRADREVTDTQYF. The CDR3 region has the DNA TGTGCCAGCAGAGCAGACCGGGAAGTCACAGATACGCAGTATTTT.

The gene calls are TRBV6-5 and TRBJ1-5; 7 bases line up with TRBD1. CDR3 length: 15 amino acids. V lost 6 bases to trimming and J lost 3 bases; unmatched junction nucleotides: 8. The germline V gene encodes CDR1 MNHEY and CDR2 SVGAGI. The CDR3 nucleotides read TGTGCCAGCAGACCACAGGGGTCGTTCAATCAGCCCCAGCATTTT. Translated: CASRPQGSFNQPQHF.

This chain uses TRBV4-1 with TRBJ2-1; 9 nucleotides match TRBD2. J gave up 5 bases and V 1 base, and 6 bases lay outside the gene matches. Germline-derived CDR1 and CDR2 are MGHRA and YSYEKL. The CDR3 loop spans 16 amino acids. CDR3 loop: CASSQVLLAGNNEQFF. The CDR3 nucleotides read TGCGCCAGCAGCCAAGTTTTGCTAGCGGGAAACAATGAGCAGTTCTTC.

The chain couples TRBV5-5 to TRBJ2-7; D may be TRBD2 (6 bases). In germline, CDR1 is SGHKS, CDR2 YYEKEE (reference sequence). V shed 6 bases and J shed 1 base, with 11 bases lying between them. CDR3 length: 13 amino acids. CDR3 protein: CASTLGGSYEQYF. The CDR3 DNA is TGTGCCAGCACCCTTGGAGGGTCCTACGAGCAGTACTTC. Full variable domain (rest looked up from reference TRBV5-5 and TRBJ2-7): DAGVTQSPTHLIKTRGQQVTLRCSPISGHKSVSWYQQVLGQGPQFIFQYYEKEERGRGNFPDRFSARQFPNYSSELNVNALLLGDSALYLCASTLGGSYEQYFGPGTRLTVT.

The chain joins TRBV6-5 to TRBJ1-5; D gene uncertain. The V gene's germline CDR1 is MNHEY and CDR2 SVGAGI. The CDR3 consists of 16 residues. The germline V and J ends were trimmed by 0 bases and 1 base, with 10 bases remaining between them. The CDR3 spells CASSYSHTESNQPQHF. The CDR3 DNA sequence: TGTGCCAGCAGTTACTCGCACACAGAGAGCAATCAGCCCCAGCATTTT.

J is TRBJ1-6 and V is TRBV30; D gene unclear. Germline V CDR1 and CDR2: GTSNPN, SVGIG (reference sequence). The V gene lost 2 bases and the J gene lost 0 bases, with 14 bases spanning the gap. The CDR3 runs to 17 residues. In nucleotides, the CDR3 is TGTGCCTGGAGTAGCGGCGTCAGGAGCTCCTATAATTCACCCCTCCACTTT. Translation gives CAWSSGVRSSYNSPLHF.

The chain is built from TRBV19 and TRBJ2-2, with 7 bases aligning to TRBD1. The CDR3 length is 15 residues. V gave up 2 bases and J gave up 7 bases; unmatched junction bases: 7. CDR1 and CDR2 from the germline V gene are LNHDA and SQIVND (reference sequence). Written as DNA, the CDR3 is TGTGCCAGTAGTATAACAGGGGTTAAAGGCGGGGAGCTGTTTTTT. Its translation is CASSITGVKGGELFF.

This clone appeared a few times. The sample carries other DNA sequences with the same CDR3. CDR3 amino acids: CASSPGQGPYGYTF. DNA for the CDR3: TGTGCCAGCAGTCCAGGACAGGGTCCCTATGGCTACACCTTC. The rearrangement joins TRBV6-5 to TRBJ1-2; 8 bases match TRBD1. CDR1 and CDR2 from the germline V gene are MNHEY and SVGAGI. The CDR3 runs to 14 residues. V was pared by 5 bases and J by 4 bases, with 6 bases of the junction left unmatched.

This clone was recorded once. The chain is built from TRBV30 and TRBJ2-3; TRBD2 is a possible D gene (6 bases). Trimming cost V 5 bases and J 6 bases, with 18 bases left between them. This CDR3 has 14 amino acids. Germline V gene data show CDR1 as GTSNPN and CDR2 as SVGIG (reference sequence). As DNA, the CDR3 is TGTGCCTGGGGAAGGACTACCGCCGCGGATACGCAGTATTTT. This sequence encodes CAWGRTTAADTQYF.

The chain couples TRBV12-3 or TRBV12-4 to TRBJ2-3; no reliable D call. V was trimmed by 4 bases and J by 5 bases, leaving 10 bases between them. The CDR3 is 13 amino acids. CDR3 DNA: TGTGCCAGCAGTTCCCAGGTGGGAGATACGCAGTATTTT. Protein sequence: CASSSQVGDTQYF.

The genes are TRBV6-5 and TRBJ2-1; 8 nucleotides match TRBD1. V lost 3 bases to trimming and J lost 4 bases; unmatched junction nucleotides: 8. Per germline, CDR1 MNHEY and CDR2 SVGAGI. The length of the CDR3 is 16 residues. The CDR3 DNA reads TGTGCCAGCAGTTATCCGGACAGGGAGGTTTACAATGAGCAGTTCTTC. Protein: CASSYPDREVYNEQFF.

The chain uses TRBV2 and TRBJ1-5; D not certain. Per the germline V gene, CDR1 is SNHLY and CDR2 is FYNNEI. The CDR3 sequence is 13 residues long. V dropped 7 bases and J dropped 5 bases, with 12 bases sitting between them. CDR3 nucleotide sequence: TGTGCCAGCATGAACCCCCCGGATCAGCCCCAGCATTTT. Translation: CASMNPPDQPQHF.

This clone was seen a single time. This chain connects TRBV7-6 to TRBJ1-4, with D possibly matching TRBD1 (6 bases). V was pared by 1 base and J by 0 bases, with 9 bases between. The CDR3 consists of 16 residues. Germline assignment: CDR1 SGHVS and CDR2 FNYEAQ. In nucleotides, the CDR3 is TGTGCCAGCAGCTTAGGGACAGCTGCAACTAATGAAAAACTGTTTTTT. Translated, it gives CASSLGTAATNEKLFF.

The chain joins TRBV13 to TRBJ2-1; D perhaps matches TRBD2 (5 bases). The CDR3 totals 15 residues. Looked up from germline, CDR1 is PRHDT and CDR2 is FYEKMQ (reference sequence). V shed 5 bases and J shed 8 bases, with 19 bases lying between them. This chain's CDR3 is CASSPGDRRFHEQFF. CDR3 sequence (DNA): TGTGCCAGCAGCCCCGGTGATCGGAGGTTCCATGAGCAGTTCTTC. The variable domain in full, completed from reference TRBV13 and TRBJ2-1, reads AAGVIQSPRHLIKEKRETATLKCYPIPRHDTVYWYQQGPGQDPQFLISFYEKMQSDKGSIPDRFSAQQFSDYHSELNMSSLELGDSALYFCASSPGDRRFHEQFFGPGTRLTVL.

The chain links TRBV5-1 to TRBJ1-1; 7 positions agree with TRBD1. The CDR3 contains 14 residues. Germline values: CDR1 SGHRS, CDR2 YFSETQ. Trimming at V came to 4 bases and at J to 5 bases, leaving 8 bases not matched to a gene. CDR3 loop: CASSPQGGVTEAFF. Written as DNA, the CDR3 is TGCGCCAGCAGCCCCCAGGGGGGTGTTACTGAAGCTTTCTTT.

The CDR3, as DNA: TGTGCCAGCAGCCTGGGCCTCCAGGCCTACGAGCAGTACTTC. Amino acids: CASSLGLQAYEQYF. The genes are TRBV5-6 and TRBJ2-7; no reliable D call. Per the germline V gene, CDR1 is SGHDT and CDR2 is YYEEEE. The CDR3 runs 14 residues. Trimming shortened V by 4 bases and J by 2 bases, and 13 bases separated the two germline ends.

J is TRBJ2-1 and V is TRBV7-9, with D uncertain. Germline V gene data show CDR1 as SEHNR and CDR2 as FQNEAQ (reference sequence). V lost 0 bases and J lost 4, with 13 bases in between. The CDR3 has 16 amino acids. This CDR3 is CASSLASRALYNEQFF. DNA of the CDR3: TGTGCCAGCAGCTTAGCGAGTCGCGCCTTATACAATGAGCAGTTCTTC.

The chain links TRBV29-1 to TRBJ1-4; no reliable D call. Germline V gene lookup returns CDR1 SQVTM and CDR2 ANQGSEA. There are 13 residues in the CDR3. V was cut by 4 bases and J by 0 bases, with 6 bases left in between. CDR3 protein: CSVGGTTNEKLFF. CDR3 nucleotide sequence: TGCAGCGTTGGCGGAACAACTAATGAAAAACTGTTTTTT.

The chain links TRBV5-1 to TRBJ2-2; TRBD1 agrees at 8 bases. The CDR3 sequence is 15 residues long. Trimming at V came to 5 bases and at J to 3 bases, leaving 6 bases not matched to a gene. CDR1 is SGHRS, CDR2 YFSETQ, per germline. The CDR3 sequence: CASRDRGGHTGELFF. The CDR3 coding sequence is TGCGCCAGCAGAGACAGGGGAGGTCACACCGGGGAGCTGTTTTTT.

This clone was seen a handful of times. The chain couples TRBV19 to TRBJ1-5; D perhaps matches TRBD1 (6 bases). Trimming removed 6 bases at V and 2 bases at J, with 14 bases between. CDR3 size: 15 residues. From germline, CDR1 is LNHDA and CDR2 SQIVND (reference sequence). CDR3 in amino acids: CASSLVGAGNQPQHF. The DNA of the CDR3 is TGTGCCAGTAGCCTTGTGGGGGCGGGCAATCAGCCCCAGCATTTT.

V is TRBV5-1 and J is TRBJ2-4; TRBD2 is a possible D gene (6 bases). Germline CDR1 is SGHRS and CDR2 is YFSETQ. CDR3 length: 14 amino acids. The V and J ends lost 4 bases and 7 bases respectively, with 15 bases between them. The CDR3 is CASSPGFGGNIQYF. Written as DNA, the CDR3 is TGCGCCAGCAGCCCCGGGTTTGGAGGGAACATTCAGTACTTC.

In DNA form, the CDR3 reads TGTGCCAGCAGCTTAGAACTAGCGGGAGGCCGCCCGCAGTATTTT. Protein sequence: CASSLELAGGRPQYF. This rearrangement joins TRBV11-2 to TRBJ2-3; 12 nucleotides align to TRBD2. The CDR3 runs 15 residues. CDR1 SGHAT and CDR2 FQNNGV come from the germline V gene. With V trimmed by 0 bases and J by 10 bases, 5 bases remained unmatched.